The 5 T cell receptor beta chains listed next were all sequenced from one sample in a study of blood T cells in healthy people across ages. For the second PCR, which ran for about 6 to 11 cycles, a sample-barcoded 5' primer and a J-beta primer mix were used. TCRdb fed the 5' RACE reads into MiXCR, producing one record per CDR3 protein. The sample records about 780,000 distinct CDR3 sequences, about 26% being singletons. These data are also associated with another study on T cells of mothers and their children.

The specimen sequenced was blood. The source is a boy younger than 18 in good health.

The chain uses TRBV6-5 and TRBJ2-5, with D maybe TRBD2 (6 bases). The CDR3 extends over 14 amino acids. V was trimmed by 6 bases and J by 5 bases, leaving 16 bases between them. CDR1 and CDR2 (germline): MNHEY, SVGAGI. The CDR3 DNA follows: TGTGCCAGCAGCCGTTCATCCCGGGGGGAGACCCAGTACTTC. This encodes CASSRSSRGETQYF.

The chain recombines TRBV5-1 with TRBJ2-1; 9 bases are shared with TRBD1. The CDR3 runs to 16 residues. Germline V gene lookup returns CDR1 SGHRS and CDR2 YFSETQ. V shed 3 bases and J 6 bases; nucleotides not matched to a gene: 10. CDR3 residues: CASSWGTGTGINEQFF. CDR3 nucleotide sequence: TGCGCCAGCAGCTGGGGGACCGGGACAGGGATCAATGAGCAGTTCTTC.

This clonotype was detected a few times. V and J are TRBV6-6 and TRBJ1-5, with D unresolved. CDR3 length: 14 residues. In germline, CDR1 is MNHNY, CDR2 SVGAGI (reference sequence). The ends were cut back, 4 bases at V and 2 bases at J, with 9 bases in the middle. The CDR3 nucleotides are TGTGCCAGCAGTTCCCCGGCTGGCAATCAGCCCCAGCATTTT. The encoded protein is CASSSPAGNQPQHF.

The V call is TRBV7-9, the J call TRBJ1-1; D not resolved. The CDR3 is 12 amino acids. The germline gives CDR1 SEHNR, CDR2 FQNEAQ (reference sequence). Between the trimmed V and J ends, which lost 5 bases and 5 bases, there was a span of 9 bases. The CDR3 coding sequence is TGTGCCAGCAGCGTCCGGCGGACTGAAGCTTTCTTT. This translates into CASSVRRTEAFF.

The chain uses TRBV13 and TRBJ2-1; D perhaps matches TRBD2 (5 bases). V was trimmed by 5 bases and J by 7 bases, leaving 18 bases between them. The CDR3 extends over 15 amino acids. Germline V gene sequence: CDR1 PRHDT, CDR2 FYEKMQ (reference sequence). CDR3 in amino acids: CASSPGPGRENEQFF. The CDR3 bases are TGTGCCAGCAGCCCCGGGCCTGGTCGGGAAAATGAGCAGTTCTTC.